What follows is one T cell receptor (beta chain) and its context. Clones were read by immunoSEQ multiplex PCR, and TCRdb kept only the in-frame ones, dropping some. The sample records 25,000 to 35,000 clones, 89% being singletons. The V and J ends lost 0 bases and 9 bases respectively, with 4 bases between them. The CDR3 extends over 11 amino acids. The germline V gene encodes CDR1 SGHRS and CDR2 YFSETQ. The data were taken from a study of blood T cell repertoires in COVID-19. Study context: Whether acute or convalescent, the COVID-19 samples came from the United States, Italy and Spain. PBMCs, B-cell-depleted T cells, or T cells provided the cDNA or gDNA that made up the material.

What was sequenced was peripheral blood. The receptor was isolated from a man older than 75 with acute or convalescent COVID-19. The J gene is TRBJ2-1, the V gene TRBV5-1, with unresolved D. The CDR3 protein is CASSLGAEQFF. Here the CDR3 DNA reads TGCGCCAGCAGCTTGGGGGCTGAGCAGTTCTTC.